This TCR beta chain was recorded in a study of shared clonotypes between healthy human individuals. The study's findings and limits: Rarefaction showed that sequencing of sorted subsets was incomplete (despite large depth). A limitation of the genetic and exposure-history diversity represented arose from few donors.

The authors loaded roughly 200 ng DNA, around 30,000 T cell genomes, into sorted-subset replicate PCRs. The protocol was immunoSEQ multiplex PCR, while the TCRdb copy is restricted to in-frame clones and leaves out a portion. The data contain under 1,100,000 clones, approximately 80% of them singletons. Germline V CDR1 and CDR2: SGHNT, YYREEE (reference sequence). This CDR3 comprises 15 residues. V dropped 3 bases and J dropped 6; count of bases not matched to a gene: 3. This clone was found a few times. Its target is not known. This rearrangement joins TRBV5-4 to TRBJ2-3, with TRBD2 matching 14 bases. The source of this sequence is a man between 18 and 35 years old in good health. Some clones in this sample may be carry-over from other donors' samples. Sample: memory CD4+ T cells from PBMCs. Subset given: CD45RA-negative fraction. CDR3 sequence reads: CASSSWTSGRDTQYF. The DNA of the CDR3 is TGTGCCAGCAGCTCTTGGACTAGCGGGAGGGATACGCAGTATTTT. Looking up the rest from reference TRBV5-4 and TRBJ2-3 gives the full variable domain: ETGVTQSPTHLIKTRGQQVTLRCSSQSGHNTVSWYQQALGQGPQFIFQYYREEENGRGNFPPRFSGLQFPNYSSELNVNALELDDSALYLCASSSWTSGRDTQYFGPGTRLTVL.